These T cell receptor beta chains were read from a single sample in a study of technical replicates of blood from several donors. Repertoires were generated with immunoSEQ multiplex PCR, while TCRdb's copy carries only in-frame clones and drops some. Among 65,000 to 90,000 clones listed, roughly 93% were seen once. Sequenced input: T cells isolated from PBMCs. All receptors derive from a human donor in good health. Each CDR3 is given with its conserved first and last residue. Each record gives: CDR3 DNA, CDR3 protein, D gene, J gene, V gene, clone size. The D gene is left open where the match is weak. Clone sizes are given selectively: once, few, many, or a class where the clone is expanded.

cdr3_nt: TGTGCCAGCAGTACAGAAGGACTATACGGCGGGGAGCTGTTTTTT
cdr3_aa: CASSTEGLYGGELFF
d_call: NA
j_call: TRBJ2-2
v_call: TRBV9
clone_size: NA

cdr3_nt: TGCGCCAGCAGTTTGGGGGGAGGAACCTACGAGCAGTACTTC
cdr3_aa: CASSLGGGTYEQYF
d_call: NA
j_call: TRBJ2-7
v_call: TRBV10-2
clone_size: NA

cdr3_nt: TGTGCCAGCAGCTTAGCTCGGTGGGGGGGAGTCCATGAGCAGTTCTTC
cdr3_aa: CASSLARWGGVHEQFF
d_call: TRBD2
j_call: TRBJ2-1
v_call: TRBV7-9
clone_size: NA

cdr3_nt: TGTGCCATCAGCCCGAGACTGAACTCTGGGGCCAACGTCCTGACTTTC
cdr3_aa: CAISPRLNSGANVLTF
d_call: NA
j_call: TRBJ2-6
v_call: TRBV10-3
clone_size: once

cdr3_nt: TGTGCCAGCAGCGCCCGCGGGGGCTGGTCGTCCTACGAGCAGTACTTC
cdr3_aa: CASSARGGWSSYEQYF
d_call: NA
j_call: TRBJ2-7
v_call: TRBV9
clone_size: once

cdr3_nt: TGCGCCAGCAGCTTGGAGGACTTTGTGACAGATACGCAGTATTTT
cdr3_aa: CASSLEDFVTDTQYF
d_call: NA
j_call: TRBJ2-3
v_call: TRBV5-1
clone_size: NA

cdr3_nt: TGTGCCAGCAGAGATCGAGACAGCCGGCCCACGCCCCAGCATTTT
cdr3_aa: CASRDRDSRPTPQHF
d_call: NA
j_call: TRBJ1-5
v_call: TRBV28
clone_size: NA

cdr3_nt: TGTGCCAGCAACTCGGACAACCAGAAACTGTTTTTT
cdr3_aa: CASNSDNQKLFF
d_call: NA
j_call: TRBJ1-4
v_call: TRBV7-9
clone_size: NA

cdr3_nt: TGCGCCAGCAGCTGGCGGGCGGGGGGTTACAATGAGCAGTTCTTC
cdr3_aa: CASSWRAGGYNEQFF
d_call: TRBD2
j_call: TRBJ2-1
v_call: TRBV4-1
clone_size: NA

cdr3_nt: TGCGCCAGCAGCTTCGCGGACAGGGCCAATGAGCAGTTCTTC
cdr3_aa: CASSFADRANEQFF
d_call: TRBD1
j_call: TRBJ2-1
v_call: TRBV5-1
clone_size: NA

cdr3_nt: TGTGCCATCAGTGTAGGAGGGGGCTCAGGGGCCAACGTCCTGACTTTC
cdr3_aa: CAISVGGGSGANVLTF
d_call: NA
j_call: TRBJ2-6
v_call: TRBV10-3
clone_size: NA

cdr3_nt: TGCAGCGTTGCCACTTGGGGAGGAGTCAGCTACGAGCAGTACTTC
cdr3_aa: CSVATWGGVSYEQYF
d_call: NA
j_call: TRBJ2-7
v_call: TRBV29-1
clone_size: NA

cdr3_nt: TGTGCCAGCAGCCAAGAAATACGCGGGAAACTCTACAATGAGCAGTTCTTC
cdr3_aa: CASSQEIRGKLYNEQFF
d_call: NA
j_call: TRBJ2-1
v_call: TRBV14
clone_size: NA

cdr3_nt: TGCGCCAGCAGGCATCAGTTTCTCGGAAACACCATATATTTT
cdr3_aa: CASRHQFLGNTIYF
d_call: NA
j_call: TRBJ1-3
v_call: TRBV10-1
clone_size: once

cdr3_nt: TGTGCCACCGCTAAAGGGGACTTGACATTTTATAGCAATCAGCCCCAGCATTTT
cdr3_aa: CATAKGDLTFYSNQPQHF
d_call: NA
j_call: TRBJ1-5
v_call: TRBV28
clone_size: NA

cdr3_nt: TGCAGCGTAGCGGGAGGGCCGTACGAGCAGTACTTC
cdr3_aa: CSVAGGPYEQYF
d_call: TRBD2
j_call: TRBJ2-7
v_call: TRBV29-1
clone_size: NA

cdr3_nt: TGTGCCAGCAGTTTACTAGCGGGATTGTACAATGAGCAGTTCTTC
cdr3_aa: CASSLLAGLYNEQFF
d_call: TRBD2
j_call: TRBJ2-1
v_call: TRBV27
clone_size: NA

cdr3_nt: TGTGCCAGCAGCCAAGTCGCCGGACTCAACACTGAAGCTTTCTTT
cdr3_aa: CASSQVAGLNTEAFF
d_call: NA
j_call: TRBJ1-1
v_call: TRBV14
clone_size: NA

cdr3_nt: TGTGCCAGCACTCAAAACGACAGGTCAAGGAATGAGCAGTTCTTC
cdr3_aa: CASTQNDRSRNEQFF
d_call: NA
j_call: TRBJ2-1
v_call: TRBV6-5
clone_size: NA

cdr3_nt: TGTGCCAGCAGCTTCGGAGGTGGCACTGAAGCTTTCTTT
cdr3_aa: CASSFGGGTEAFF
d_call: NA
j_call: TRBJ1-1
v_call: TRBV7-3
clone_size: NA

cdr3_nt: TGCGCCAGCAGCTTGTCACAGGACCTCTACGAGCAGTACTTC
cdr3_aa: CASSLSQDLYEQYF
d_call: NA
j_call: TRBJ2-7
v_call: TRBV5-1
clone_size: NA

cdr3_nt: TGTGCCAGCAGCTATCCCGGGACAGGGGCCTACAATGAGCAGTTCTTC
cdr3_aa: CASSYPGTGAYNEQFF
d_call: TRBD1
j_call: TRBJ2-1
v_call: TRBV13
clone_size: NA

cdr3_nt: TGTGCCTGGAGAATCCAGGGAACCGGGGAGCTGTTTTTT
cdr3_aa: CAWRIQGTGELFF
d_call: NA
j_call: TRBJ2-2
v_call: TRBV30
clone_size: NA

cdr3_nt: TGTGCCAGCAGCGATCTAGCGGGGATACTCGGGGAGCTGTTTTTT
cdr3_aa: CASSDLAGILGELFF
d_call: TRBD2
j_call: TRBJ2-2
v_call: TRBV7-8
clone_size: NA

cdr3_nt: TGTGCCAGCAGCGTTCGGACTAGCGGGAGCGGTGAGCAGTTCTTC
cdr3_aa: CASSVRTSGSGEQFF
d_call: TRBD2
j_call: TRBJ2-1
v_call: TRBV9
clone_size: once

cdr3_nt: TGCGCCAGCAGCTTGGACAGGGGCCTGGACATTCAGTACTTC
cdr3_aa: CASSLDRGLDIQYF
d_call: TRBD1
j_call: TRBJ2-4
v_call: TRBV5-1
clone_size: once

cdr3_nt: TGTGCCAGCAGCTTGGCCGGAGGATACTATGGCTACACCTTC
cdr3_aa: CASSLAGGYYGYTF
d_call: NA
j_call: TRBJ1-2
v_call: TRBV5-6
clone_size: NA

cdr3_nt: TGTGCCAGCAAAATACGGGGGGCTGGGGTGGACACTGAAGCTTTCTTT
cdr3_aa: CASKIRGAGVDTEAFF
d_call: NA
j_call: TRBJ1-1
v_call: TRBV28
clone_size: NA

cdr3_nt: TGTGCCAGTAGTCTAAAGACAGGGTTCTTTGGCTACACCTTC
cdr3_aa: CASSLKTGFFGYTF
d_call: TRBD1
j_call: TRBJ1-2
v_call: TRBV19
clone_size: NA

cdr3_nt: TGTGCCAGCAGCTTAGGAGGGGTCAATGAGCAGTTCTTC
cdr3_aa: CASSLGGVNEQFF
d_call: NA
j_call: TRBJ2-1
v_call: TRBV7-3
clone_size: NA

cdr3_nt: TGTGCCAGCAGCTTAGACTTTATCAGGACAGAAAAGAGTGTGCAGTACTTC
cdr3_aa: CASSLDFIRTEKSVQYF
d_call: NA
j_call: TRBJ2-7
v_call: TRBV7-6
clone_size: NA

cdr3_nt: TGCGCCAGCAGTCCTGGGACTAGCGGTTACAATGAGCAGTTCTTC
cdr3_aa: CASSPGTSGYNEQFF
d_call: TRBD2
j_call: TRBJ2-1
v_call: TRBV5-1
clone_size: NA

cdr3_nt: TGTGCCAGCAGCTTTAGTGGCGCGGATGAGCAGTTCTTC
cdr3_aa: CASSFSGADEQFF
d_call: NA
j_call: TRBJ2-1
v_call: TRBV7-9
clone_size: NA

cdr3_nt: TGTGCCAGCAGTCAACAGGGTACAGATACGCAGTATTTT
cdr3_aa: CASSQQGTDTQYF
d_call: NA
j_call: TRBJ2-3
v_call: TRBV2
clone_size: NA

cdr3_nt: TGTGCCAGCACCACTCCATGGACTACTGAAGCTTTCTTT
cdr3_aa: CASTTPWTTEAFF
d_call: NA
j_call: TRBJ1-1
v_call: TRBV28
clone_size: NA

cdr3_nt: TGTGCCACCCTCTCGCAGGGGCCTAACACCGGGGAGCTGTTTTTT
cdr3_aa: CATLSQGPNTGELFF
d_call: NA
j_call: TRBJ2-2
v_call: TRBV10-3
clone_size: NA

cdr3_nt: TGTGCCAGCAGCCTAGGCGCGGCAGAAGCTTTCTTT
cdr3_aa: CASSLGAAEAFF
d_call: NA
j_call: TRBJ1-1
v_call: TRBV11-2
clone_size: NA

cdr3_nt: TGCGCCAGCAGCTTGGCTAGAGATGAGCAGTTCTTC
cdr3_aa: CASSLARDEQFF
d_call: NA
j_call: TRBJ2-1
v_call: TRBV5-1
clone_size: NA

cdr3_nt: TGTGCCTGGGGGGGGGCACAGTTGTTCACAGATACGCAGTATTTT
cdr3_aa: CAWGGAQLFTDTQYF
d_call: NA
j_call: TRBJ2-3
v_call: TRBV30
clone_size: NA

cdr3_nt: TGTGCCAGCAGTTTAGGAGCCGCAGATACGCAGTATTTT
cdr3_aa: CASSLGAADTQYF
d_call: NA
j_call: TRBJ2-3
v_call: TRBV27
clone_size: NA

cdr3_nt: TGTGCCAGCAGCCCTGGGGCTCTTAGCAATCAGCCCCAGCATTTT
cdr3_aa: CASSPGALSNQPQHF
d_call: NA
j_call: TRBJ1-5
v_call: TRBV6-5
clone_size: NA

cdr3_nt: TGTGCCAGCAAAACCGGGACAGCTGAAGCTTTCTTT
cdr3_aa: CASKTGTAEAFF
d_call: TRBD1
j_call: TRBJ1-1
v_call: TRBV7-6
clone_size: NA

cdr3_nt: TGTGCCAGCAGCTCGGTACAGGGCCGGGGCACTGAAGCTTTCTTT
cdr3_aa: CASSSVQGRGTEAFF
d_call: NA
j_call: TRBJ1-1
v_call: TRBV11-3
clone_size: NA

cdr3_nt: TGTGCCAGCAGCGGGTTAGAGGACTACGAGCAGTACTTC
cdr3_aa: CASSGLEDYEQYF
d_call: NA
j_call: TRBJ2-7
v_call: TRBV9
clone_size: once

cdr3_nt: TGTGCCAGCGGCTTTAGCTCCTACAATGAGCAGTTCTTC
cdr3_aa: CASGFSSYNEQFF
d_call: NA
j_call: TRBJ2-1
v_call: TRBV7-6
clone_size: NA